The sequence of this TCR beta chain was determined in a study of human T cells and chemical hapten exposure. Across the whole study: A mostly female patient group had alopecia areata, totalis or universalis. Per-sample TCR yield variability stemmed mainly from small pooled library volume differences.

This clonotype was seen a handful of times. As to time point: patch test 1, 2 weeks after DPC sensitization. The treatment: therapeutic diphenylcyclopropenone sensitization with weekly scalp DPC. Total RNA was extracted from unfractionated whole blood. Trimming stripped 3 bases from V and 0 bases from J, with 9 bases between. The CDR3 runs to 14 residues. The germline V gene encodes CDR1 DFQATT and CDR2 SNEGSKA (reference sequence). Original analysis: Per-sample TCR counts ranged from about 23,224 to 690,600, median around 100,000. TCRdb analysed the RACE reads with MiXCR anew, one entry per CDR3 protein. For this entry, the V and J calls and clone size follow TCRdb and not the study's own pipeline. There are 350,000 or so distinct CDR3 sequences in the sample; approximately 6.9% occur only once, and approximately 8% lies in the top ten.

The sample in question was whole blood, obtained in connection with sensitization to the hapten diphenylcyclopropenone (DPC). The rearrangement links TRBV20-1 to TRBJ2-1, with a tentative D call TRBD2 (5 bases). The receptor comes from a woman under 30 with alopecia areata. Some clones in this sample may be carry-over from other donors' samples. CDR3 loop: CSASQSGSYNEQFF. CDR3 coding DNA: TGCAGTGCTAGTCAAAGCGGCTCCTACAATGAGCAGTTCTTC.